This T cell receptor (beta chain) was captured in a study of blood T cell repertoires in COVID-19. Study-wide context: The origin of the acute and convalescent COVID-19 samples was the United States, Italy and Spain.

Per the study methods: Amplified reference gene primers provided the basis for estimating nucleated cell counts. Assay used: immunoSEQ multiplex PCR; TCRdb lists only in-frame clones, some missing. V, J and clone size are taken as reported in that table, and D and trimming were inferred from the DNA itself. Of roughly 33,000 clones listed, 85% to 90% were seen once; the top ten hold about 6.3%. The CDR3 contains 18 residues. Trimming took off 5 bases at V and 4 bases at J, with 24 bases between the two ends. CDR1 SGHVS and CDR2 FQNEAQ come from the germline V gene. The chain is built from TRBV7-8 and TRBJ1-5; D call uncertain. This clonotype was obtained from a human donor in a cohort sampled during active COVID-19. Material for sequencing was peripheral blood. The CDR3 DNA is TGTGCCAGCAGCAAAAGCATCCGGGGAACTTACCGGAATCAGCCCCAGCATTTT. Translating it yields CASSKSIRGTYRNQPQHF.